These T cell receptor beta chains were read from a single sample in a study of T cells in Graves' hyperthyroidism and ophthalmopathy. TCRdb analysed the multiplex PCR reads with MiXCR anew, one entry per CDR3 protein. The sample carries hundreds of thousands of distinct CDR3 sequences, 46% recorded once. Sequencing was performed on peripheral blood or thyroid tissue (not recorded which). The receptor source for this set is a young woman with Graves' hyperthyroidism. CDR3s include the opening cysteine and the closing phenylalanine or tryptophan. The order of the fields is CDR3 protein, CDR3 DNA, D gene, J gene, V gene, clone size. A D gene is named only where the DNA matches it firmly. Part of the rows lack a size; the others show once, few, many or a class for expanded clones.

cdr3_aa: CASSEGEVLYPPWYGYTF
cdr3_nt: TGTGCCAGCAGTGAGGGTGAAGTGCTCTACCCACCGTGGTATGGCTACACCTTC
d_call: NA
j_call: TRBJ1-2
v_call: TRBV2
clone_size: NA

cdr3_aa: CASSFPGTSVETQYF
cdr3_nt: TGTGCCAGCAGTTTCCCCGGGACTAGCGTGGAGACCCAGTACTTC
d_call: TRBD2
j_call: TRBJ2-5
v_call: TRBV12-3/TRBV12-4
clone_size: few

cdr3_aa: CSASRRDTAYEQYF
cdr3_nt: TGCAGTGCTAGTCGCCGGGACACCGCCTACGAGCAGTACTTC
d_call: NA
j_call: TRBJ2-7
v_call: TRBV20-1
clone_size: few

cdr3_aa: CASSEGASYEQYF
cdr3_nt: TGTGCCAGCAGTGAAGGGGCCTCCTACGAGCAGTACTTC
d_call: NA
j_call: TRBJ2-7
v_call: TRBV2
clone_size: NA

cdr3_aa: CTSSVGGTAQETQYF
cdr3_nt: TGTACCAGCAGCGTAGGTGGTACAGCTCAAGAGACCCAGTACTTC
d_call: NA
j_call: TRBJ2-5
v_call: TRBV9
clone_size: NA

cdr3_aa: CSARDQGSNQPQHF
cdr3_nt: TGCAGTGCTAGAGATCAGGGAAGCAATCAGCCCCAGCATTTT
d_call: NA
j_call: TRBJ1-5
v_call: TRBV20-1
clone_size: NA

cdr3_aa: CASSSTTGWRSGNTIYF
cdr3_nt: TGTGCCAGCAGTTCTACCACAGGGTGGAGGTCCGGAAACACCATATATTTT
d_call: NA
j_call: TRBJ1-3
v_call: TRBV7-3
clone_size: NA

cdr3_aa: CSARDGDTPYEQYF
cdr3_nt: TGCAGTGCTAGAGATGGGGATACCCCCTACGAGCAGTACTTC
d_call: NA
j_call: TRBJ2-7
v_call: TRBV20-1
clone_size: once

cdr3_aa: CASRQGELETQYF
cdr3_nt: TGTGCCAGCAGGCAAGGGGAGCTGGAGACCCAGTACTTC
d_call: NA
j_call: TRBJ2-5
v_call: TRBV6-5
clone_size: NA

cdr3_aa: CSVEDRGSSSGANVLTF
cdr3_nt: TGCAGCGTCGAGGACAGGGGCTCTAGCTCTGGGGCCAACGTCCTGACTTTC
d_call: TRBD1
j_call: TRBJ2-6
v_call: TRBV29-1
clone_size: few

cdr3_aa: CASSVGGAHGYTF
cdr3_nt: TGTGCCAGCAGCGTAGGCGGAGCGCATGGCTACACCTTC
d_call: NA
j_call: TRBJ1-2
v_call: TRBV9
clone_size: NA

cdr3_aa: CASSARRLYNTGELFF
cdr3_nt: TGTGCCAGCAGCGCCAGACGTCTATATAACACCGGGGAGCTGTTTTTT
d_call: NA
j_call: TRBJ2-2
v_call: TRBV7-6
clone_size: few

cdr3_aa: CASSVLQGATETQYF
cdr3_nt: TGTGCCAGCAGTGTTCTTCAGGGGGCCACAGAGACCCAGTACTTC
d_call: TRBD1
j_call: TRBJ2-5
v_call: TRBV24-1
clone_size: NA

cdr3_aa: CATSGATNTGELFF
cdr3_nt: TGTGCCACCTCCGGGGCGACGAACACCGGGGAGCTGTTTTTT
d_call: NA
j_call: TRBJ2-2
v_call: TRBV24-1
clone_size: NA

cdr3_aa: CSVDIRTLGAGEQYF
cdr3_nt: TGCAGCGTTGATATACGTACGTTGGGGGCCGGTGAGCAGTACTTC
d_call: NA
j_call: TRBJ2-7
v_call: TRBV29-1
clone_size: many

cdr3_aa: CSVEDTITQPYEQYF
cdr3_nt: TGCAGCGTTGAAGATACCATCACGCAGCCCTACGAGCAGTACTTC
d_call: NA
j_call: TRBJ2-7
v_call: TRBV29-1
clone_size: NA

cdr3_aa: CASSLGLATDTQYF
cdr3_nt: TGTGCCAGCAGCTTAGGACTAGCTACAGATACGCAGTATTTT
d_call: TRBD2
j_call: TRBJ2-3
v_call: TRBV7-9
clone_size: NA

cdr3_aa: CASSFTGQGSNQPQHF
cdr3_nt: TGTGCCAGCAGTTTTACGGGACAGGGTTCGAATCAGCCCCAGCATTTT
d_call: TRBD1
j_call: TRBJ1-5
v_call: TRBV7-9
clone_size: few

cdr3_aa: CAISERQGAKGETQYF
cdr3_nt: TGTGCCATCAGTGAGAGACAGGGGGCGAAGGGAGAGACCCAGTACTTC
d_call: TRBD1
j_call: TRBJ2-5
v_call: TRBV10-3
clone_size: many

cdr3_aa: CARVGGLQNSPLHF
cdr3_nt: TGTGCTAGAGTAGGAGGACTACAGAATTCACCCCTCCACTTT
d_call: NA
j_call: TRBJ1-6
v_call: TRBV25-1
clone_size: once

cdr3_aa: CASGQSHEQFF
cdr3_nt: TGTGCCAGCGGACAGTCACATGAGCAGTTCTTC
d_call: NA
j_call: TRBJ2-1
v_call: TRBV12-3/TRBV12-4
clone_size: few

cdr3_aa: CASSSTTQNTEAFF
cdr3_nt: TGTGCCAGCAGCTCCACTACACAGAACACTGAAGCTTTCTTT
d_call: NA
j_call: TRBJ1-1
v_call: TRBV7-9
clone_size: NA

cdr3_aa: CASSDRDTAFF
cdr3_nt: TGTGCCAGTTCGGACAGGGACACAGCTTTCTTT
d_call: TRBD1
j_call: TRBJ1-1
v_call: TRBV7-8
clone_size: many

cdr3_aa: CASSQDGTSGSYEQFF
cdr3_nt: TGTGCCAGCAGCCAAGACGGGACTAGCGGGAGTTACGAGCAGTTCTTC
d_call: TRBD2
j_call: TRBJ2-1
v_call: TRBV7-9
clone_size: NA

cdr3_aa: CASSETGISYEQYF
cdr3_nt: TGTGCCAGCAGTGAGACAGGGATCTCCTACGAGCAGTACTTC
d_call: TRBD1
j_call: TRBJ2-7
v_call: TRBV25-1
clone_size: NA

cdr3_aa: CASSIQGLYGYTF
cdr3_nt: TGTGCCAGCAGCATACAGGGTCTCTATGGCTACACCTTC
d_call: NA
j_call: TRBJ1-2
v_call: TRBV7-8
clone_size: NA

cdr3_aa: CATRDTYGELFF
cdr3_nt: TGTGCCACTCGGGACACTTACGGGGAGCTGTTTTTT
d_call: NA
j_call: TRBJ2-2
v_call: TRBV24-1
clone_size: many

cdr3_aa: CASSLLRGDTEAFF
cdr3_nt: TGTGCCAGCAGCTTATTAAGGGGGGACACTGAAGCTTTCTTT
d_call: NA
j_call: TRBJ1-1
v_call: TRBV7-2
clone_size: few

cdr3_aa: CSARGLAGVRNTGELFF
cdr3_nt: TGCAGTGCTAGAGGACTAGCGGGAGTCCGGAACACCGGGGAGCTGTTTTTT
d_call: TRBD2
j_call: TRBJ2-2
v_call: TRBV20-1
clone_size: NA

cdr3_aa: CASSHLLRTTNTGELFF
cdr3_nt: TGTGCCAGCAGCCACCTCCTCAGGACCACGAACACCGGGGAGCTGTTTTTT
d_call: NA
j_call: TRBJ2-2
v_call: TRBV14
clone_size: NA

cdr3_aa: CAWSVLGSNSPLHF
cdr3_nt: TGTGCCTGGAGTGTACTCGGGAGTAATTCACCCCTCCACTTT
d_call: NA
j_call: TRBJ1-6
v_call: TRBV7-3
clone_size: NA

cdr3_aa: CASRDTFWSYGYTF
cdr3_nt: TGTGCCAGCAGGGACACCTTTTGGAGCTATGGCTACACCTTC
d_call: NA
j_call: TRBJ1-2
v_call: TRBV2
clone_size: few

cdr3_aa: CASSSYRDSPLHF
cdr3_nt: TGTGCCAGCAGTTCTTACAGGGATTCACCCCTCCACTTT
d_call: NA
j_call: TRBJ1-6
v_call: TRBV7-2
clone_size: NA

cdr3_aa: CASSQSGAGYTEAFF
cdr3_nt: TGCGCCAGCAGCCAGTCCGGGGCGGGGTACACTGAAGCTTTCTTT
d_call: NA
j_call: TRBJ1-1
v_call: TRBV4-1
clone_size: NA

cdr3_aa: CASSQITEDGYTF
cdr3_nt: TGTGCCAGCAGCCAAATAACCGAGGATGGCTACACCTTC
d_call: NA
j_call: TRBJ1-2
v_call: TRBV7-2
clone_size: few

cdr3_aa: CAGGGGYGYTF
cdr3_nt: TGTGCCGGAGGGGGGGGCTATGGCTACACCTTC
d_call: NA
j_call: TRBJ1-2
v_call: TRBV2
clone_size: many